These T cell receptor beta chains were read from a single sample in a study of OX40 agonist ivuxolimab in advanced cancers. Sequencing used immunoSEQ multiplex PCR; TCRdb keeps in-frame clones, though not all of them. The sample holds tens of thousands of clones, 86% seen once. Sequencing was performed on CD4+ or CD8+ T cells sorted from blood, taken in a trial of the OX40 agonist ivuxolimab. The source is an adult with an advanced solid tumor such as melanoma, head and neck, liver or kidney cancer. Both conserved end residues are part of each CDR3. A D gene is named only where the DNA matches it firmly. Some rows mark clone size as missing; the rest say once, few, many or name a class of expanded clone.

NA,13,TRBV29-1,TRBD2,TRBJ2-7,TGCAGCGTTGGTCGGACTAGCGGGGGTGAGCAGTACTTC,CSVGRTSGGEQYF
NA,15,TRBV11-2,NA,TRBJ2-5,TGTGCCAGCAGCTTAGGAGGACTGATGAAAGAGACCCAGTACTTC,CASSLGGLMKETQYF
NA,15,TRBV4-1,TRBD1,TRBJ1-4,TGCGCCAGCAGCCCGTCTGGGACAGGGGATGAAAAACTGTTTTTT,CASSPSGTGDEKLFF
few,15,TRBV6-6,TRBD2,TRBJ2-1,TGTGCCAGCACGGTTAGCGGGGGCTCCTACAATGAGCAGTTCTTC,CASTVSGGSYNEQFF
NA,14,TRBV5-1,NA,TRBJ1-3,TGCGCCAGCAGCTTGGAGGGGCGGGGTAACACCATATATTTT,CASSLEGRGNTIYF
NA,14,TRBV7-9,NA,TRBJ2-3,TGTGCCAGCAGCTTAGGGCTAGCGACAGATACGCAGTATTTT,CASSLGLATDTQYF
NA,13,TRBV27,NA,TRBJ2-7,TGTGCCAGCAGTTCCCCCTTTTCCTACGAGCAGTACTTC,CASSSPFSYEQYF
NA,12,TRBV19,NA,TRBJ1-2,TGTGCCAGTAGTATAGTTGGGGCTGGCTACACCTTC,CASSIVGAGYTF
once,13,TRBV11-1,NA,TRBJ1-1,TGTGCCAGCAGCTTTACAGGAAGGACTGAAGCTTTCTTT,CASSFTGRTEAFF
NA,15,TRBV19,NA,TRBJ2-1,TGTGCCAGTAACGATGGCAGGAGCTCCTACAATGAGCAGTTCTTC,CASNDGRSSYNEQFF
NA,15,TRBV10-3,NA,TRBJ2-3,TGTGCCATCAGTGATGAGACAGTCTTCACAGATACGCAGTATTTT,CAISDETVFTDTQYF
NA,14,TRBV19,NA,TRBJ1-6,TGTGCCAGTAGGACGACAGAGTATAATTCACCCCTCCACTTT,CASRTTEYNSPLHF
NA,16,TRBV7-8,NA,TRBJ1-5,TGTGCCAGCAGCTTGTTAACAGGGTCGGGCAATCAGCCCCAGCATTTT,CASSLLTGSGNQPQHF
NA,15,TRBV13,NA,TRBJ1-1,TGTGCCAGCAGAAGGTACGGGGGGAAGAACACTGAAGCTTTCTTT,CASRRYGGKNTEAFF
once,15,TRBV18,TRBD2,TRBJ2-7,TGTGCCAGCTCACCACGGAGCGGGAGGGCCTACGAGCAGTACTTC,CASSPRSGRAYEQYF
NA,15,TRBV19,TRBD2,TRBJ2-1,TGTGCCAGTAGGGTAGCGGGGGGGCCGGACAATGAGCAGTTCTTC,CASRVAGGPDNEQFF
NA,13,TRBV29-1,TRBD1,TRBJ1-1,TGCAGCGTTGGGGACAGGAGGAACACTGAAGCTTTCTTT,CSVGDRRNTEAFF
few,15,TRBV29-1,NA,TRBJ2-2,TGCAGCGTTGTGGAGGCGAGGAGGGGTTCCGGGGAGCTGTTTTTT,CSVVEARRGSGELFF
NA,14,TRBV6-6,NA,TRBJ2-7,TGTGCCAGCAGTTACGGGTTGCGAGAAAACGAGCAGTACTTC,CASSYGLRENEQYF
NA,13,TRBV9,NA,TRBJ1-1,TGTGCCAGCAGCCCGGGGGTTAACACTGAAGCTTTCTTT,CASSPGVNTEAFF
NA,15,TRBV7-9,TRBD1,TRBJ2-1,TGTGCCAGCAGCTTAACAGGGGGCCGTTTAGATGAGCAGTTCTTC,CASSLTGGRLDEQFF
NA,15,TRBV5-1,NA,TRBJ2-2,TGCGCCAGCAGCCCCGACCCACTGAACACCGGGGAGCTGTTTTTT,CASSPDPLNTGELFF
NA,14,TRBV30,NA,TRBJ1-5,TGTGCCTGGACGAGGGCAAATAGCAATCAGCCCCAGCATTTT,CAWTRANSNQPQHF
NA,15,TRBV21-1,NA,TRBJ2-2,TGTGCCAGCAGTTCGAGGGGGTGTGACACCGGGGAGCTGTTTTTT,CASSSRGCDTGELFF
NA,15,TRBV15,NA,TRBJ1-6,TGTGCCACCAGCAGAGCGTCTCAGGATAATTCACCCCTCCACTTT,CATSRASQDNSPLHF
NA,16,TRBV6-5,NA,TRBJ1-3,TGTGCCAGCAGTTACCGACAACAAAGATCTGGAAACACCATATATTTT,CASSYRQQRSGNTIYF
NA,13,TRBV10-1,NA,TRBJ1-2,TGCGCCAGCAGCCATGCGTCCGGAATTGGCTACACCTTC,CASSHASGIGYTF
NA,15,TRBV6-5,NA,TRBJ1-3,TGTGCCAGCAGTTTTCGGAGCCGCTCTGGAAACACCATATATTTT,CASSFRSRSGNTIYF
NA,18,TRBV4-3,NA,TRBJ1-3,TGCGCCAGCAGCCAAGAAAGCCAGGGGAGTTGGGCTGGAAACACCATATATTTT,CASSQESQGSWAGNTIYF